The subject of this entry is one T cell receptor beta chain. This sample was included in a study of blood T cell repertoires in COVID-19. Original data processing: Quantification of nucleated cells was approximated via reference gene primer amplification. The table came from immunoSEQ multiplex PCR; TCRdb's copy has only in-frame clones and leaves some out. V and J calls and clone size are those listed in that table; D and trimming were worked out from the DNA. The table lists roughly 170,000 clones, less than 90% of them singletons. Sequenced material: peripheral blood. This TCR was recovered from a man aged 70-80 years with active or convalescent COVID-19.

CDR3 residues: CASSSRGTGGTEAFF. The CDR3, as DNA: TGTGCCAGCAGCTCGAGGGGGACAGGGGGCACTGAAGCTTTCTTT. V and J are TRBV5-4 and TRBJ1-1; 11 nucleotides agree with TRBD1. Germline CDR1 reads SGHNT; CDR2 reads YYREEE (reference sequence). The junction had 5 bases not matched to a gene; V was cut back by 3 bases and J by 4 bases. The CDR3 sequence is 15 residues long.